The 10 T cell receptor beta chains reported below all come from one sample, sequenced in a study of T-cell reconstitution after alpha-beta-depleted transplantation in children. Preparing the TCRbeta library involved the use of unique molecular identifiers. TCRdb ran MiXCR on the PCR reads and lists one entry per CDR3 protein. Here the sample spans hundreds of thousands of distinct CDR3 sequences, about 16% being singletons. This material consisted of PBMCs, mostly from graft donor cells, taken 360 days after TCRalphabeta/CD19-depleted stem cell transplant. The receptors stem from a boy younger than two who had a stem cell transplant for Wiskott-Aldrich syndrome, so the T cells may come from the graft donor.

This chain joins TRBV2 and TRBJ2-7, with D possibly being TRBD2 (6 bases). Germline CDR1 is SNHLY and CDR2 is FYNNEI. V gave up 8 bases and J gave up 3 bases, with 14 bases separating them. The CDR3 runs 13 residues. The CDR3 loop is CASGGLIYYEQYF. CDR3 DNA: TGTGCCAGCGGGGGACTGATCTACTACGAGCAGTACTTC.

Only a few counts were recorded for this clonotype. CDR3 in DNA: TGTGCCAGCAGTTTCTCTACCGGGACAGGGGAGTTCTTC. This translates into CASSFSTGTGEFF. J is TRBJ2-1 and V is TRBV28; TRBD1 matches 10 bases. V was pared by 3 bases and J by 14 bases, with 7 bases of the junction left unmatched. This CDR3 has 13 residues. The V gene's germline CDR1 is MDHEN and CDR2 SYDVKM.

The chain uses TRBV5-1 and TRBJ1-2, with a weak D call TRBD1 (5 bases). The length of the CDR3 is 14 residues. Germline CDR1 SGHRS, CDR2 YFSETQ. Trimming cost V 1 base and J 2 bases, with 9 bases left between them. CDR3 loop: CASSLPGINYGYTF. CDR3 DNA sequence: TGCGCCAGCAGCTTGCCAGGGATCAACTATGGCTACACCTTC.

The CDR3 sequence: CASSLALGASTDTQYF. The CDR3 coding sequence is TGTGCCAGCAGCTTAGCGCTGGGGGCCAGCACAGATACGCAGTATTTT. The rearrangement uses TRBV7-6 and TRBJ2-3, with D maybe TRBD1 (6 bases). CDR3 size: 16 residues. Between the trimmed V and J ends, which lost 0 bases and 0 bases, there was a span of 10 bases. Germline lookup yields CDR1 SGHVS and CDR2 FNYEAQ.

The CDR3 is CSASLLSIQETQYF. The CDR3 DNA reads as TGCAGTGCTAGTTTGCTCTCGATCCAAGAGACCCAGTACTTC. This rearrangement joins TRBV20-1 to TRBJ2-5; D uncertain. The CDR3 has 14 amino acids. Trimming shortened V by 3 bases and J by 1 base, and 12 bases separated the two germline ends. Germline CDR1 is DFQATT and CDR2 is SNEGSKA (reference sequence).

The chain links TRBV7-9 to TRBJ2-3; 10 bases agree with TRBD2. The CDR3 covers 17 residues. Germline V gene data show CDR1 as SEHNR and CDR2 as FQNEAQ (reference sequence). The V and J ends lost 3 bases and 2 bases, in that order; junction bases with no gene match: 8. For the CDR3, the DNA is TGTGCCAGCAGCTTCCTCCTAGCGGGGGACCTCACAGATACGCAGTATTTT. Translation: CASSFLLAGDLTDTQYF.

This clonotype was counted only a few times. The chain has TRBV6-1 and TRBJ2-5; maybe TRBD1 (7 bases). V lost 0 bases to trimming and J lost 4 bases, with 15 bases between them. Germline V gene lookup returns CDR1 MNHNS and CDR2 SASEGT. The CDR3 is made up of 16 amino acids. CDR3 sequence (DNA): TGTGCCAGCAGTGAAGCGCCGGCAGGGGGGACAGAGACCCAGTACTTC. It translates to CASSEAPAGGTETQYF.

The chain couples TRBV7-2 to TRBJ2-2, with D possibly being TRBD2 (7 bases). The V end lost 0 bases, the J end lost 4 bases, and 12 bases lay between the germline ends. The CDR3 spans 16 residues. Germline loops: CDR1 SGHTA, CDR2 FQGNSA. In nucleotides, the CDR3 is TGTGCCAGCAGCTTAGCGGGGGGGGCCAGCACCGGGGAGCTGTTTTTT. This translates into CASSLAGGASTGELFF.

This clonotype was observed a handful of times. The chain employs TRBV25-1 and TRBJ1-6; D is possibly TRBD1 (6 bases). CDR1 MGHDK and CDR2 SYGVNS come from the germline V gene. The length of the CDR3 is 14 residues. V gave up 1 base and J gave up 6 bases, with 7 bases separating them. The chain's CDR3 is CASSEFRGNSPLHF. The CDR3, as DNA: TGTGCCAGCAGTGAATTCAGGGGTAATTCACCCCTCCACTTT.

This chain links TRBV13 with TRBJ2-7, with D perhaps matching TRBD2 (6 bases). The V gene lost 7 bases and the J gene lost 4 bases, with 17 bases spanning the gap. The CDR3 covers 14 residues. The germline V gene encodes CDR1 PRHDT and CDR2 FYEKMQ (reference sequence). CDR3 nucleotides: TGTGCCAGCAACATAAAGCGGGCAGTATACGAGCAGTACTTC. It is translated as CASNIKRAVYEQYF.